A single sample gave rise to the 7 T cell receptor beta chains below, sequenced in a study of cytomegalovirus exposure and HLA in healthy donors. The PCR employed 60 Vbeta primers together with 13 Jbeta primers. Assay used: immunoSEQ multiplex PCR; TCRdb lists only in-frame clones, some missing. The repertoire includes roughly 180,000 clones, more than 60% of them detected once, and about 1.5% sits in the top ten. Input material: PBMCs. The source of these receptors is a woman aged 25 to 39 in good health and CMV-seropositive.

The chain is built from TRBV5-1 and TRBJ2-3, with 7 bases that match TRBD2. V lost 3 bases, J lost 3 bases, and 4 bases stayed unmatched. Per the germline V gene, CDR1 is SGHRS and CDR2 is YFSETQ. CDR3 length: 14 residues. CDR3 in DNA: TGCGCCAGCAGCTGGGGAGGGCCTACAGATACGCAGTATTTT. The encoded protein is CASSWGGPTDTQYF.

The gene calls are TRBV19 and TRBJ1-1; D unresolved. CDR1 is LNHDA, CDR2 SQIVND, per germline (reference sequence). The V and J ends lost 3 bases and 0 bases respectively, with 8 bases between them. The CDR3 contains 14 residues. CDR3 nucleotide sequence: TGTGCCAGTAGTATTTGGAGAATGAACACTGAAGCTTTCTTT. It translates to CASSIWRMNTEAFF.

The chain uses TRBV11-2 and TRBJ2-5; possible D gene TRBD1, 5 bases. With the DNA end fitting TRBJ2-7 better, the J assignment may be wrong. The CDR3 is 14 amino acids. Germline-derived CDR1 and CDR2 are SGHAT and FQNNGV. The CDR3 nucleotides read TGTGCCAGCAGCACAAGGGGTGTTTCCTACGAGCAGTACTTC. It translates to CASSTRGVSYEQYF.

This chain uses TRBV30 with TRBJ2-3, with 9 bases that match TRBD2. The CDR3 consists of 15 residues. The V gene end was trimmed by 4 bases and the J gene end by 2 bases; junction bases not matched to a gene: 7. CDR1 and CDR2 (germline): GTSNPN, SVGIG (reference sequence). This CDR3 is CAWKKGLAVTDTQYF. For the CDR3, the DNA is TGTGCCTGGAAGAAGGGACTAGCAGTCACAGATACGCAGTATTTT.

The rearrangement links TRBV27 to TRBJ2-6; the D gene is possibly TRBD2 (5 bases). Germline CDR1 reads MNHEY; CDR2 reads SMNVEV (reference sequence). V was cut by 2 bases and J by 4 bases, with 15 bases left in between. The CDR3 runs 17 residues. In nucleotides, the CDR3 is TGTGCCAGCAGTTTACTCGGAGGAGTGGGGGGGGCCAACGTCCTGACTTTC. Residues: CASSLLGGVGGANVLTF.

This clone was observed a handful of times. The chain couples TRBV27 to TRBJ2-7; 7 nucleotides align to TRBD2. The germline CDR1 and CDR2 sequences are MNHEY and SMNVEV (reference sequence). The CDR3 is 16 residues long. V dropped 4 bases and J dropped 0; count of bases not matched to a gene: 9. The CDR3 DNA follows: TGTGCCAGCAGTTCCCCGGGGAGGGCGAGCTCCTACGAGCAGTACTTC. Protein: CASSSPGRASSYEQYF.

Note on this clone: An end of the junction differs from the germline gene, which may be a read error. The chain carries TRBV2 and TRBJ2-7; 7 positions agree with TRBD1. Germline V lookup: CDR1 SNHLY, CDR2 FYNNEI. The CDR3 sequence is 11 residues long. Here the CDR3 reads CASSEERTGSF. The CDR3 nucleotides are TGTGCCAGCAGTGAAGAGAGGACAGGTTCCTTC. Full variable domain (missing parts from reference TRBV2 and TRBJ2-7): EPEVTQTPSHQVTQMGQEVILRCVPISNHLYFYWYRQILGQKVEFLVSFYNNEISEKSEIFDDQFSVERPDGSNFTLKIRSTKLEDSAMYFCASSEERTGSFGPGTRLTVT.